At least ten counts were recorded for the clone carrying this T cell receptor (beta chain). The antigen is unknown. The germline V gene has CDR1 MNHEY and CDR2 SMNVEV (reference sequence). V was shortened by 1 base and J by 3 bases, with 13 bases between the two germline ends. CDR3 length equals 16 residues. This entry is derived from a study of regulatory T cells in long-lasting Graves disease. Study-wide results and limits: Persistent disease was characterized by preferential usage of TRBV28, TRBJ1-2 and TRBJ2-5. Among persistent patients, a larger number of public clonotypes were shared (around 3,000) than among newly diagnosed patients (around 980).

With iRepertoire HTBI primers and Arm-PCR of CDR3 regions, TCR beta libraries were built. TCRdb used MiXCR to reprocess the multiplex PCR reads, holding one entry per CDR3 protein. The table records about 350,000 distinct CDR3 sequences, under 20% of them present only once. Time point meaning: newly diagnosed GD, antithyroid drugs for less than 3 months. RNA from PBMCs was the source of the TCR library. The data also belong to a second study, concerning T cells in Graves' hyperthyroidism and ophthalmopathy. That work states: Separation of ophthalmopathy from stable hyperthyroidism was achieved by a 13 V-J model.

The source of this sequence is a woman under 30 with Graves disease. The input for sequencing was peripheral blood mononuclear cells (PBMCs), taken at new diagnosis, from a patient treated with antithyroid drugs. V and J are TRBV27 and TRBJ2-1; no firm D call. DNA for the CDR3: TGTGCCAGCAGTTTATATGAGAAGGGTGACTACAATGAGCAGTTCTTC. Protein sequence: CASSLYEKGDYNEQFF.